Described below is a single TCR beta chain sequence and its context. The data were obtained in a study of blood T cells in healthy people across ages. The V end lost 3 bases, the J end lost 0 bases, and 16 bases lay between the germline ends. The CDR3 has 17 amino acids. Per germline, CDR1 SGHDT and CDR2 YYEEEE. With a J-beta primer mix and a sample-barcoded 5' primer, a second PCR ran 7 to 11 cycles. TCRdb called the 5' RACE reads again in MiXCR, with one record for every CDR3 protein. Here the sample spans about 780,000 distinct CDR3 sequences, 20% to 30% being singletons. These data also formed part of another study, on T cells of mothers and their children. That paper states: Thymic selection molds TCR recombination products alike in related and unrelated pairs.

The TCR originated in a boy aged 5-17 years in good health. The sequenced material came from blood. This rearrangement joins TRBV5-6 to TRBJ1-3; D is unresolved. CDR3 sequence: CASSWRGPQGSGNTIYF. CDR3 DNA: TGTGCCAGCAGCTGGAGAGGACCCCAAGGCTCTGGAAACACCATATATTTT.